The clone carrying this T cell receptor (beta chain) was observed a few times. The sample comes from a study of blood T cell repertoires in COVID-19. On the study more broadly: The analysed material was cDNA or gDNA that came from T cells, B-cell-depleted T cells, or PBMCs.

Assay: immunoSEQ multiplex PCR; the TCRdb copy retains only in-frame clones and omits some. The sample yields 180,000 or so clones, approximately 88% seen once. Sequencing was done on a sample of PBMCs or T cells enriched from blood (not recorded which). This TCR derives from a woman aged 60-75 years who had recovered from COVID-19.

CDR3 in amino acids: CASSQTRGRTRGYTF. The CDR3 DNA is TGTGCCAGCAGCCAAACCAGGGGGCGTACGAGAGGCTACACCTTC. The rearrangement uses TRBV4-2 and TRBJ1-2; 8 nucleotides agree with TRBD1. Germline V lookup: CDR1 LGHNA, CDR2 YNFKEQ. V was pared by 2 bases and J by 8 bases, with 10 bases of the junction left unmatched. CDR3 length: 15 residues.